This TCR beta chain is from a study of T cell repertoires in cytomegalovirus infection. Study summary: As its CMV epitopes, the study selected recently identified HLA-C-restricted and well-studied HLA-B-restricted targets. CMV infection together with matching HLA type was indicated by public TCR beta signatures.

TCRdb recomputed calls from the reads with MiXCR, one row per CDR3 protein. Found here are 300,000 to 400,000 distinct CDR3 sequences, 25% to 35% of them singletons; the top ten hold around 18%. The CDR3 totals 17 residues. Per germline, CDR1 SNHLY and CDR2 FYNNEI. V was clipped by 6 bases and J by 7 bases; unmatched bases: 14. Only a few counts were recorded for this clonotype. Its specificity is unknown. Study-level results: CMV-specific HLA-C-restricted TCR beta clonotypes dominated the ex vivo response. Totalled public TCR beta family frequency picked out people who carried CMV plus the relevant HLA.

This TCR came from a human donor in good health (CMV status not recorded). Some clones in this sample may be carry-over from other donors' samples. The chain uses TRBV2 and TRBJ1-4; 10 bases line up with TRBD1. This material consisted of cultured PBMCs, taken from culture after CMV antigen stimulation. In DNA form, the CDR3 reads TGTGCCAGCAGAGCACCCATCTCGACAGGGGGCCTTGAAAAACTGTTTTTT. This sequence encodes CASRAPISTGGLEKLFF.